This entry features one TCR beta chain sequence. This entry belongs to a study of shared clonotypes between healthy human individuals. Sequencing used immunoSEQ multiplex PCR; TCRdb keeps in-frame clones, though not all of them. The sample consists of approximately 1.5 million clones, just under 99% of them appearing once. This CDR3 spans 14 amino acids. V was clipped by 3 bases and J by 5 bases, with 10 bases between them. CDR1 and CDR2 (germline): MNHEY, SVGAGI. The sequenced material came from naive CD4+ T cells sorted from blood. Subset specified: CD45RA+ positively selected. This receptor was obtained from a man in his thirties or forties in good health. This chain links TRBV6-5 with TRBJ2-2; D unclear. CDR3 sequence (DNA): TGTGCCAGCAGTTATGGCCCTGCAACCGGGGAGCTGTTTTTT. Its translation is CASSYGPATGELFF.